This TCR beta chain was sequenced for a study of cytomegalovirus exposure and HLA in healthy donors. Amplification used 60 Vbeta primers and 13 Jbeta primers. Authors' processing steps: About 12 million of the about 80 million unique TCR beta chains counted in a later analysis were shared. Measured with immunoSEQ multiplex PCR; TCRdb has only the in-frame clones, and not every one. The DNA gave D and trimming, while V, J and clone size come from that table. This table holds around 170,000 clones, around 78% found once. The table lists this clone with a few counts. Its antigen is unknown. General observations from the study: Sequencing probably produced one cluster of sequence variants that were highly shared. The study dropped some indistinguishable V segments, TRBV6-2 and TRBV6-3 among them. A few chains tied to CMV proved CMV antigen-specific in vitro.

The V end was cut by 4 bases, the J end by 0 bases, with 18 bases between. Germline assignment: CDR1 SNHLY and CDR2 FYNNEI. This CDR3 region has 17 residues. The V and J genes are TRBV2 and TRBJ2-5, with a possible D match to TRBD2 (7 bases). The receptor comes from a woman between 45 and 60 years old in good health and CMV-seropositive. Sequences were obtained from PBMCs. The chain's CDR3 is CASSGGLAETYQETQYF. CDR3 nucleotide sequence: TGTGCCAGCAGTGGGGGGCTAGCGGAGACGTACCAAGAGACCCAGTACTTC.